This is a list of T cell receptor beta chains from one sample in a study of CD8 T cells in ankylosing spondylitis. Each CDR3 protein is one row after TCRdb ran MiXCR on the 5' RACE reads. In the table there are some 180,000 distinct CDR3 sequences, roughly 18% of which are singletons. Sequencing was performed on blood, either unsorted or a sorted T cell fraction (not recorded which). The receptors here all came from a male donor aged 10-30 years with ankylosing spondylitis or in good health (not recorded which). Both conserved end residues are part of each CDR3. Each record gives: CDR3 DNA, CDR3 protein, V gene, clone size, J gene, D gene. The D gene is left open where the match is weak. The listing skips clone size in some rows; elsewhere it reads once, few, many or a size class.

cdr3_nt: TGTGCCAGCAGCTTAGTTCGGGAGACGTCCTACGAGCAGTACTTC; cdr3_aa: CASSLVRETSYEQYF; v_call: TRBV7-2; clone_size: many; j_call: TRBJ2-7; d_call: NA
cdr3_nt: TGTGCCAGCAGTTATTCGGCGGATCAGCCCCAGCATTTT; cdr3_aa: CASSYSADQPQHF; v_call: TRBV27; clone_size: many; j_call: TRBJ1-5; d_call: NA
cdr3_nt: TGCAGTGCTAGTTCAGGGACAGGGGGCTACGAGCAGTACTTC; cdr3_aa: CSASSGTGGYEQYF; v_call: TRBV20-1; clone_size: NA; j_call: TRBJ2-7; d_call: TRBD1
cdr3_nt: TGTGCCAGCAGCGTACGTCGAGAGCAGTTCTTC; cdr3_aa: CASSVRREQFF; v_call: TRBV7-2; clone_size: many; j_call: TRBJ2-1; d_call: NA
cdr3_nt: TGTGCCAGCAGCCCGGGGCTAGCGGGAGGTCGAGATACGCAGTATTTT; cdr3_aa: CASSPGLAGGRDTQYF; v_call: TRBV14; clone_size: NA; j_call: TRBJ2-3; d_call: TRBD2
cdr3_nt: TGTGCCAGCAGCTCCGCGGGCCTCTCCCAAGAGACCCAGTACTTC; cdr3_aa: CASSSAGLSQETQYF; v_call: TRBV13; clone_size: many; j_call: TRBJ2-5; d_call: NA
cdr3_nt: TGTGCCAGCTCGTATAGGGGAAATGAGCAGTTCTTC; cdr3_aa: CASSYRGNEQFF; v_call: TRBV3-1; clone_size: many; j_call: TRBJ2-1; d_call: NA
cdr3_nt: TGCAGCGTTGAAGGCCTACGGGGGGCGGAGACCCAGTACTTC; cdr3_aa: CSVEGLRGAETQYF; v_call: TRBV29-1; clone_size: NA; j_call: TRBJ2-5; d_call: NA
cdr3_nt: TGTGCCAGCAGCTTCTGGACTAGCGGGAGTCGCTCCTACAATGAGCAGTTCTTC; cdr3_aa: CASSFWTSGSRSYNEQFF; v_call: TRBV7-8; clone_size: NA; j_call: TRBJ2-1; d_call: TRBD2
cdr3_nt: TGTGCCAGCAGACGACAGGGAGGAGATACGCAGTATTTT; cdr3_aa: CASRRQGGDTQYF; v_call: TRBV7-8; clone_size: NA; j_call: TRBJ2-3; d_call: NA
cdr3_nt: TGCAGTGCTAGTGAGGGACTAACCTACGAGCAGTACTTC; cdr3_aa: CSASEGLTYEQYF; v_call: TRBV20-1; clone_size: NA; j_call: TRBJ2-7; d_call: TRBD2
cdr3_nt: TGTGCCTGGAGTAATACCGGGACAGGGATATCGGCCGGGGAGCTGTTTTTT; cdr3_aa: CAWSNTGTGISAGELFF; v_call: TRBV30; clone_size: many; j_call: TRBJ2-2; d_call: TRBD1
cdr3_nt: TGCAGTGCGACCAGGGGACAGGATGAGCAGTTCTTC; cdr3_aa: CSATRGQDEQFF; v_call: TRBV20-1; clone_size: NA; j_call: TRBJ2-1; d_call: TRBD1
cdr3_nt: TGCAGTACTACTGACAGGGTAATCGCCTACGAGCAGTACTTC; cdr3_aa: CSTTDRVIAYEQYF; v_call: TRBV20-1; clone_size: many; j_call: TRBJ2-7; d_call: TRBD1
cdr3_nt: TGTGCCAGCAGCGTAGCCATAGCGGGAGGCACAGATACGCAGTATTTT; cdr3_aa: CASSVAIAGGTDTQYF; v_call: TRBV9; clone_size: many; j_call: TRBJ2-3; d_call: TRBD2
cdr3_nt: TGTGCCAGCAGCGCTAGCCCGGACAAAAATGAGCAGTTCTTC; cdr3_aa: CASSASPDKNEQFF; v_call: TRBV11-3; clone_size: NA; j_call: TRBJ2-1; d_call: NA
cdr3_nt: TGTGCCAGCTCACCCATGTCAGGGGGCCATGGCTACACCTTC; cdr3_aa: CASSPMSGGHGYTF; v_call: TRBV18; clone_size: NA; j_call: TRBJ1-2; d_call: TRBD1
cdr3_nt: TGTGCCAGCAGCTCGGGACAGGGATCACGGGAGCAGTACTTC; cdr3_aa: CASSSGQGSREQYF; v_call: TRBV7-9; clone_size: many; j_call: TRBJ2-7; d_call: TRBD1
cdr3_nt: TGCAGCGTTGAAGAGGGAATAGAGCAGTTCTTC; cdr3_aa: CSVEEGIEQFF; v_call: TRBV29-1; clone_size: NA; j_call: TRBJ2-1; d_call: NA
cdr3_nt: TGCGCCAGCAGCTCAAAACAGGGGTCGGAGACCCAGTACTTC; cdr3_aa: CASSSKQGSETQYF; v_call: TRBV5-1; clone_size: NA; j_call: TRBJ2-5; d_call: TRBD1
cdr3_nt: TGCAGCGTTCCCAGGGCGAACACCGGGGAGCTGTTTTTT; cdr3_aa: CSVPRANTGELFF; v_call: TRBV29-1; clone_size: many; j_call: TRBJ2-2; d_call: NA
cdr3_nt: TGTGCCAGCAGCCTCTACTTCGGGGCAGACACGAACACCGGGGAGCTGTTTTTT; cdr3_aa: CASSLYFGADTNTGELFF; v_call: TRBV6-6; clone_size: many; j_call: TRBJ2-2; d_call: NA
cdr3_nt: TGTGCCAGCTCACCTCTGACAGGGGCCCTAGGTGAGCAGTTCTTC; cdr3_aa: CASSPLTGALGEQFF; v_call: TRBV18; clone_size: many; j_call: TRBJ2-1; d_call: TRBD1
cdr3_nt: TGTGCCAGCAGCCAAGGACAGGGGAACGAGCAGTACTTC; cdr3_aa: CASSQGQGNEQYF; v_call: TRBV14; clone_size: many; j_call: TRBJ2-7; d_call: TRBD1
cdr3_nt: TGTGCCAGCAGCTCGGACAGGGGTTTTGAAGCTTTCTTT; cdr3_aa: CASSSDRGFEAFF; v_call: TRBV7-2; clone_size: many; j_call: TRBJ1-1; d_call: TRBD1
cdr3_nt: TGTGCCAGCAGTCTAAGAGCGGGGAGGCTAGGCAATGAGCAGTTCTTC; cdr3_aa: CASSLRAGRLGNEQFF; v_call: TRBV12-3/TRBV12-4; clone_size: many; j_call: TRBJ2-1; d_call: TRBD2
cdr3_nt: TGCGCCAGCGCCCCCGGGAGGAATGAGCAGTTCTTC; cdr3_aa: CASAPGRNEQFF; v_call: TRBV10-1; clone_size: NA; j_call: TRBJ2-1; d_call: TRBD2
cdr3_nt: TGCAGCGTTGTTGGGGACAGGTCCCCCTACGAGCAGTACTTC; cdr3_aa: CSVVGDRSPYEQYF; v_call: TRBV29-1; clone_size: NA; j_call: TRBJ2-7; d_call: TRBD1
cdr3_nt: TGTGCCAGCAGCTTTGACAGGGAAGCGAACACCGGGGAGCTGTTTTTT; cdr3_aa: CASSFDREANTGELFF; v_call: TRBV9; clone_size: many; j_call: TRBJ2-2; d_call: TRBD1
cdr3_nt: TGTGCCACCAAAGGGGCAGGGGTTAATCAGCCCCAGCATTTT; cdr3_aa: CATKGAGVNQPQHF; v_call: TRBV24-1; clone_size: many; j_call: TRBJ1-5; d_call: NA
cdr3_nt: TGTGCCAGCAGTTTGGGTGGTGGGACTGAAGCTTTCTTT; cdr3_aa: CASSLGGGTEAFF; v_call: TRBV27; clone_size: many; j_call: TRBJ1-1; d_call: NA
cdr3_nt: TGTGCCAGCACCTTAGTGGGTTCAGAGACCCAGTACTTC; cdr3_aa: CASTLVGSETQYF; v_call: TRBV12-3/TRBV12-4; clone_size: many; j_call: TRBJ2-5; d_call: NA
cdr3_nt: TGCGCCAGCAGCCAAGTTGGGGGGGCAAACACTGAAGCTTTCTTT; cdr3_aa: CASSQVGGANTEAFF; v_call: TRBV4-1; clone_size: many; j_call: TRBJ1-1; d_call: NA
cdr3_nt: TGTGCCAGCAGCACCCGACAGGGTTTTTCTTCATTAGATACGCAGTATTTT; cdr3_aa: CASSTRQGFSSLDTQYF; v_call: TRBV11-1; clone_size: many; j_call: TRBJ2-3; d_call: TRBD1
cdr3_nt: TGTGCCAGCAGTGCCGGGAGGGGAAGAGGAGAGACCCAGTACTTC; cdr3_aa: CASSAGRGRGETQYF; v_call: TRBV12-3/TRBV12-4; clone_size: many; j_call: TRBJ2-5; d_call: TRBD2
cdr3_nt: TGCGCCAGCAGCCAAGGTCGGCTCGGGGCGTGGCAGGACACCGGGGAGCTGTTTTTT; cdr3_aa: CASSQGRLGAWQDTGELFF; v_call: TRBV4-1; clone_size: many; j_call: TRBJ2-2; d_call: NA
cdr3_nt: TGTGCCACCAGTGATTCCCCTTACGGGAGGGACAATGAGCAGTTCTTC; cdr3_aa: CATSDSPYGRDNEQFF; v_call: TRBV24-1; clone_size: NA; j_call: TRBJ2-1; d_call: TRBD2
cdr3_nt: TGTGCCATCCGAAGGACTAGCGGGCTAAATGAGCAGTTCTTC; cdr3_aa: CAIRRTSGLNEQFF; v_call: TRBV6-2/TRBV6-3; clone_size: NA; j_call: TRBJ2-1; d_call: TRBD2
cdr3_nt: TGCAGTGCCCCCGGCTTGACCAGCAGAGAGACCCAGTACTTC; cdr3_aa: CSAPGLTSRETQYF; v_call: TRBV20-1; clone_size: NA; j_call: TRBJ2-5; d_call: NA
cdr3_nt: TGCAGCGTTACGGGCACCTCCTACGAGCAGTACTTC; cdr3_aa: CSVTGTSYEQYF; v_call: TRBV29-1; clone_size: NA; j_call: TRBJ2-7; d_call: NA
cdr3_nt: TGTGCCAGCAGCTTAGTGGTAGACTCCTACAATGAGCAGTTCTTC; cdr3_aa: CASSLVVDSYNEQFF; v_call: TRBV13; clone_size: many; j_call: TRBJ2-1; d_call: NA
cdr3_nt: TGTGCCAGCACCCGACTAGCTGCCCACACCGGGGAGCTGTTTTTT; cdr3_aa: CASTRLAAHTGELFF; v_call: TRBV7-8; clone_size: many; j_call: TRBJ2-2; d_call: TRBD2
cdr3_nt: TGCGCCAGCAGCCAAACCGGGGATACGCAGTATTTT; cdr3_aa: CASSQTGDTQYF; v_call: TRBV4-1; clone_size: many; j_call: TRBJ2-3; d_call: NA
cdr3_nt: TGCAGTGTCGGGGGCGCCGGGGAGCTGTTTTTT; cdr3_aa: CSVGGAGELFF; v_call: TRBV20-1; clone_size: many; j_call: TRBJ2-2; d_call: NA
cdr3_nt: TGTGCCAGCAGCCCAGCACTAGCTCGTAGGTCCTACAATGAGCAGTTCTTC; cdr3_aa: CASSPALARRSYNEQFF; v_call: TRBV7-9; clone_size: many; j_call: TRBJ2-1; d_call: NA
cdr3_nt: TGTGCCAGCAGCCACGGGACAGGGGTGAACACTGAAGCTTTCTTT; cdr3_aa: CASSHGTGVNTEAFF; v_call: TRBV3-1; clone_size: many; j_call: TRBJ1-1; d_call: TRBD1
cdr3_nt: TGTGCCAGCAGCTTAGATGGGTCCAGCACAGATACGCAGTATTTT; cdr3_aa: CASSLDGSSTDTQYF; v_call: TRBV7-2; clone_size: NA; j_call: TRBJ2-3; d_call: NA
cdr3_nt: TGTGCCAGCAGCTTAGGTCCACTAGCGGTTGCAGATACGCAGTATTTT; cdr3_aa: CASSLGPLAVADTQYF; v_call: TRBV7-9; clone_size: many; j_call: TRBJ2-3; d_call: TRBD2
cdr3_nt: TGTGCCAGCCGCAACACCCTGGGACTACCACTTTCCTACAATGAGCAGTTCTTC; cdr3_aa: CASRNTLGLPLSYNEQFF; v_call: TRBV7-2; clone_size: NA; j_call: TRBJ2-1; d_call: TRBD2
cdr3_nt: TGTGCCAGCAGCTCGGGACAGGGGTCCGGGGAGCTGTTTTTT; cdr3_aa: CASSSGQGSGELFF; v_call: TRBV7-8; clone_size: many; j_call: TRBJ2-2; d_call: TRBD1
cdr3_nt: TGTGCCAGCTCCTACGGACACCTTAACGAGCAGTACTTC; cdr3_aa: CASSYGHLNEQYF; v_call: TRBV6-2/TRBV6-3; clone_size: many; j_call: TRBJ2-7; d_call: NA
cdr3_nt: TGTGCCAGCAGTTTCGGGACTGAGGGGAACATTCAGTACTTC; cdr3_aa: CASSFGTEGNIQYF; v_call: TRBV12-3/TRBV12-4; clone_size: many; j_call: TRBJ2-4; d_call: NA
cdr3_nt: TGTGCCAGCAGCTTAGTGAACAGGGGAGCGCACACTGAAGCTTTCTTT; cdr3_aa: CASSLVNRGAHTEAFF; v_call: TRBV7-2; clone_size: NA; j_call: TRBJ1-1; d_call: TRBD1
cdr3_nt: TGTGCCAGCAGTTTCCGGCAGATATACAATGAGCAGTTCTTC; cdr3_aa: CASSFRQIYNEQFF; v_call: TRBV28; clone_size: many; j_call: TRBJ2-1; d_call: NA
cdr3_nt: TGCGCCAGCAGCTTGGTTGGGAGCCGCACCGGGGAGCTGTTTTTT; cdr3_aa: CASSLVGSRTGELFF; v_call: TRBV5-1; clone_size: many; j_call: TRBJ2-2; d_call: NA
cdr3_nt: TGCGCCAGCAGCTTGGATGGACAGCCACAAGAGACCCAGTACTTC; cdr3_aa: CASSLDGQPQETQYF; v_call: TRBV5-1; clone_size: many; j_call: TRBJ2-5; d_call: NA
cdr3_nt: TGTGCCAGCAGCTTAGAGCATACAAGTGAAGTTTTCTTT; cdr3_aa: CASSLEHTSEVFF; v_call: TRBV11-2; clone_size: many; j_call: TRBJ1-1; d_call: NA